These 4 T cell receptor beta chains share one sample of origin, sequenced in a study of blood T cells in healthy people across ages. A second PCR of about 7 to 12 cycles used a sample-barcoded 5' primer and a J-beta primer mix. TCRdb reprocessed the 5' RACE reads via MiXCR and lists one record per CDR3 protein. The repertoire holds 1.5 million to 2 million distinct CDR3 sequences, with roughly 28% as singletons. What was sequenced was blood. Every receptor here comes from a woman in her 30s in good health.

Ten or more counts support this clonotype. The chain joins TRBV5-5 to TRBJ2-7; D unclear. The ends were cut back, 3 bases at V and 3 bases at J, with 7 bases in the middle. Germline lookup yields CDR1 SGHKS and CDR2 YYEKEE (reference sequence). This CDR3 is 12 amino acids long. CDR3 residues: CASSSFHYEQYF. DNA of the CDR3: TGTGCCAGCAGCTCCTTTCACTACGAGCAGTACTTC.

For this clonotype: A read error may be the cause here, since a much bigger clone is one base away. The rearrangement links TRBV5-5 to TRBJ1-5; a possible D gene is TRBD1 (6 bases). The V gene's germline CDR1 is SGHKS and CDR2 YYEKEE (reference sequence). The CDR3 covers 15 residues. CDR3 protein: CASSLEGTHNRPQHF. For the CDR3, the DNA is TGTGCCAGCAGCTTGGAAGGGACACACAATCGGCCCCAGCATTTT.

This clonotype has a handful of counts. Here the CDR3 DNA reads TGCAGTGCGAGCGGGTTGGGCGAAAACATTCAGTACTTC. Its translation: CSASGLGENIQYF. The chain recombines TRBV20-1 with TRBJ2-4; possible D gene TRBD2, 6 bases. V was pared by 6 bases and J by 5 bases, with 14 bases between. Germline V gene lookup returns CDR1 DFQATT and CDR2 SNEGSKA (reference sequence). The CDR3 spans 13 residues.

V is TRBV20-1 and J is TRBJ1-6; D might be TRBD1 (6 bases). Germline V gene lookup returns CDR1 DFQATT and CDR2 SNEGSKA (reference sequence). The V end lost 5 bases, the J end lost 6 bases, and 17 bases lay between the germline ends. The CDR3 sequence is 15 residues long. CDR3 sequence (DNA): TGCAGTGCTCGCATGGAGGACAGCTTTAATTCACCCCTCCACTTT. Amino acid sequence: CSARMEDSFNSPLHF.